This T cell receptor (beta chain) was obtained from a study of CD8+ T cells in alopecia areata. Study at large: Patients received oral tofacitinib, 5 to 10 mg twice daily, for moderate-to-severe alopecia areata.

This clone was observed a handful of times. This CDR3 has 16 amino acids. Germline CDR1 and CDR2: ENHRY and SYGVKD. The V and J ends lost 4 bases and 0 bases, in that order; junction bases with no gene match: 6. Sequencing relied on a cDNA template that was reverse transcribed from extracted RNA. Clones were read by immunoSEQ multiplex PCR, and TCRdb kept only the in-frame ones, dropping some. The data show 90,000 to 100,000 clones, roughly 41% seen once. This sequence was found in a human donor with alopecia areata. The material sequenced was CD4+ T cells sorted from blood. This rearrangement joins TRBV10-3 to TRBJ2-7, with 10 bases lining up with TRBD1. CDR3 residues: CAISASTGGNSYEQYF. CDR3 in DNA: TGTGCCATCAGTGCCTCGACAGGGGGCAACTCCTACGAGCAGTACTTC.